The next 13 T cell receptor beta chains were all read from a single sample in a study of CD8 T cells in Susac syndrome. Reverse transcription of 0.5 to 1 ug RNA was performed with random hexamers. TCRdb ran MiXCR on the immunoSEQ multiplex PCR reads and lists one entry per CDR3 protein. Here the sample spans 200,000 to 250,000 distinct CDR3 sequences, around nine tenths being singletons. The sample was CD8+ T cells from PBMCs. The receptors were sampled from a human donor with multiple sclerosis.

The chain recombines TRBV27 with TRBJ1-6; TRBD1 is a possible D gene (5 bases). V was shortened by 3 bases and J by 10 bases, with 13 bases between the two germline ends. The CDR3 has 14 amino acids. From germline, CDR1 is MNHEY and CDR2 SMNVEV (reference sequence). The CDR3 here is CASSLMLGASPLHF. In DNA, the CDR3 is TGTGCCAGCAGTTTGATGTTAGGGGCCTCACCCCTCCACTTT.

This chain connects TRBV2 to TRBJ1-1; D is undetermined. V lost 3 bases and J 0 bases, leaving 11 bases between the germline ends. Germline V lookup: CDR1 SNHLY, CDR2 FYNNEI. The CDR3 runs to 15 residues. In nucleotides, the CDR3 is TGTGCCAGCAGTGAGGCTTCGGCTTTGAACACTGAAGCTTTCTTT. Its protein is CASSEASALNTEAFF.

This chain uses TRBV11-2 with TRBJ2-5, with D tentatively TRBD1 or TRBD2 (6 bases each). The CDR3 covers 23 residues. V was trimmed by 0 bases and J by 0 bases, leaving 32 bases between them. Germline values: CDR1 SGHAT, CDR2 FQNNGV. The CDR3 DNA is TGTGCCAGCAGCTTAGATGCCTCCCGCTTAGATATTGCGGAGGGGGAGTACCAAGAGACCCAGTACTTC. It specifies CASSLDASRLDIAEGEYQETQYF.

This clonotype has more than one count but fewer than ten. The chain combines TRBV27 with TRBJ1-4; D gene unclear. V was cut by 1 base and J by 1 base, with 7 bases left in between. Per germline, CDR1 MNHEY and CDR2 SMNVEV (reference sequence). There are 15 residues in the CDR3. Written as DNA, the CDR3 is TGTGCCAGCAGTTTATTGGGCGGAACTAATGAAAAACTGTTTTTT. Translating it yields CASSLLGGTNEKLFF.

This clonotype occurred once. CDR3 amino acids: CASRPTGRNQPQHF. The CDR3 DNA sequence: TGTGCCAGCAGACCGACAGGACGCAATCAGCCCCAGCATTTT. V is TRBV6-5 and J is TRBJ1-5; D may be TRBD1 (6 bases). V was cut by 6 bases and J by 2 bases, with 11 bases left in between. This CDR3 has 14 amino acids. CDR1 is MNHEY, CDR2 SVGAGI, per germline.

This clonotype is a singleton in its sample. The rearrangement joins TRBV13 to TRBJ1-2; 7 nucleotides agree with TRBD1. Germline V CDR1 and CDR2: PRHDT, FYEKMQ (reference sequence). The CDR3 covers 16 residues. V shed 3 bases and J 3 bases; nucleotides not matched to a gene: 10. CDR3 sequence: CASSFLTGRGYYGYTF. The CDR3 bases are TGTGCCAGCAGCTTTTTGACAGGGAGGGGGTACTATGGCTACACCTTC. Full variable domain (remainder filled in from reference TRBV13 and TRBJ1-2): AAGVIQSPRHLIKEKRETATLKCYPIPRHDTVYWYQQGPGQDPQFLISFYEKMQSDKGSIPDRFSAQQFSDYHSELNMSSLELGDSALYFCASSFLTGRGYYGYTFGSGTRLTVV.

The gene calls are TRBV5-6 and TRBJ2-1; D is uncertain. This CDR3 region has 11 residues. Germline CDR1 SGHDT, CDR2 YYEEEE. Trimming removed 3 bases at V and 7 bases at J, with 5 bases between. This CDR3 is CASSSINEQFF. The CDR3 nucleotides read TGTGCCAGCAGCTCGATAAATGAGCAGTTCTTC. The full variable domain, its missing parts supplied by reference TRBV5-6 and TRBJ2-1, is DAGVTQSPTHLIKTRGQQVTLRCSPKSGHDTVSWYQQALGQGPQFIFQYYEEEERQRGNFPDRFSGHQFPNYSSELNVNALLLGDSALYLCASSSINEQFFGPGTRLTVL.

The DNA of the CDR3 is TGTGCCAGCAGCTTGGGCCCCCTTGGGGGGGGGAGGTCTGAAGCTTTCTTT. It codes for CASSLGPLGGGRSEAFF. V is TRBV7-3 and J is TRBJ1-1, with a possible D match to TRBD1 (5 bases). Germline V lookup: CDR1 SGHTA, CDR2 FQGTGA. The CDR3 runs 17 residues. The ends were cut back, 3 bases at V and 6 bases at J, with 23 bases in the middle.

The chain joins TRBV3-1 to TRBJ2-2; D gene uncertain. The germline V and J ends were trimmed by 0 bases and 4 bases, with 12 bases remaining between them. The CDR3 consists of 16 residues. The germline gives CDR1 LGHDT, CDR2 YNNKEL (reference sequence). CDR3 nucleotide sequence: TGTGCCAGCAGCCAAGATTCCCAGCGAGCCACCGGGGAGCTGTTTTTT. This encodes CASSQDSQRATGELFF.

This sequence joins TRBV2 and TRBJ2-7; 7 positions match TRBD2. V lost 7 bases and J lost 2; bases outside the gene matches: 5. Germline lookup yields CDR1 SNHLY and CDR2 FYNNEI. There are 13 residues in the CDR3. DNA for the CDR3: TGTGCCAGCACCGGGGGGAGAACCTACGAGCAGTACTTC. It encodes CASTGGRTYEQYF.

This chain uses TRBV5-1 with TRBJ2-5; D assignment may be TRBD1 or TRBD2 (5 bases each). Germline CDR1 and CDR2: SGHRS and YFSETQ. The CDR3 is made up of 15 amino acids. The V end lost 0 bases, the J end lost 4 bases, and 13 bases lay between the germline ends. CDR3 residues: CASSLAFGGSETQYF. CDR3 sequence (DNA): TGCGCCAGCAGCTTGGCCTTTGGGGGATCAGAGACCCAGTACTTC.

The CDR3 is CASSYSGRTGGEETQYF. The CDR3 nucleotides read TGTGCCAGCAGTTACTCGGGGCGGACAGGGGGCGAAGAGACCCAGTACTTC. The V gene is TRBV6-5, the J gene TRBJ2-5; the match to TRBD1 covers 11 bases. This CDR3 contains 17 residues. In germline, CDR1 is MNHEY, CDR2 SVGAGI. Trimming at V came to 0 bases and at J to 3 bases, leaving 6 bases not matched to a gene.

The rearrangement links TRBV7-9 to TRBJ2-5; D uncertain. Germline-derived CDR1 and CDR2 are SEHNR and FQNEAQ (reference sequence). The CDR3 extends over 13 amino acids. The V end was cut by 5 bases, the J end by 5 bases, with 12 bases between. The CDR3 protein is CASSENPWETQYF. The CDR3, as DNA: TGTGCCAGCAGCGAGAACCCGTGGGAGACCCAGTACTTC.